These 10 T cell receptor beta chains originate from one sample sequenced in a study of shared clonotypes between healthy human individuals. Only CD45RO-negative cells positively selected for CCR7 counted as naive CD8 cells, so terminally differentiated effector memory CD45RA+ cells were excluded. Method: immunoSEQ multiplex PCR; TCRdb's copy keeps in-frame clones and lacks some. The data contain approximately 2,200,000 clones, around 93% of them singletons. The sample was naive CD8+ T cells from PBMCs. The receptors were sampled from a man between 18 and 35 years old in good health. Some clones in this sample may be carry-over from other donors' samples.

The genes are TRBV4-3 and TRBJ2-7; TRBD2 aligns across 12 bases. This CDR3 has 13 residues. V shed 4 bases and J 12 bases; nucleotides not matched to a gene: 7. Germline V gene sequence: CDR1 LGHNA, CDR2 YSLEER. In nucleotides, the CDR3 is TGCGCCAGCAGCCTAGGACTAGCGGGATTTCTGTACTTC. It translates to CASSLGLAGFLYF.

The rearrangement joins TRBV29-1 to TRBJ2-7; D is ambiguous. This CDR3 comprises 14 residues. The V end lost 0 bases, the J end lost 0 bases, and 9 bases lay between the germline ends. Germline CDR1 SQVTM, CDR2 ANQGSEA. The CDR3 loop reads CSVEDDGNSYEQYF. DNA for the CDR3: TGCAGCGTTGAAGATGACGGCAACTCCTACGAGCAGTACTTC.

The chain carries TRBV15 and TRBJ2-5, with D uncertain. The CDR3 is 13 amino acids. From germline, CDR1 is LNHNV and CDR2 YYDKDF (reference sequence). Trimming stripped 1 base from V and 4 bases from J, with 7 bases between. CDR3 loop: CATSRGSLETQYF. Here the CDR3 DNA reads TGTGCCACCAGCAGAGGGTCGTTAGAGACCCAGTACTTC.

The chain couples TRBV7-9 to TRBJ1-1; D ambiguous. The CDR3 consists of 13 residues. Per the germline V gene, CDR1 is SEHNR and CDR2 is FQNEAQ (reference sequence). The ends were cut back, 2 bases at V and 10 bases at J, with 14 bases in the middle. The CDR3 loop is CASSLTGNEAAFF. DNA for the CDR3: TGTGCCAGCAGCTTAACTGGGAACGAGGCAGCTTTCTTT.

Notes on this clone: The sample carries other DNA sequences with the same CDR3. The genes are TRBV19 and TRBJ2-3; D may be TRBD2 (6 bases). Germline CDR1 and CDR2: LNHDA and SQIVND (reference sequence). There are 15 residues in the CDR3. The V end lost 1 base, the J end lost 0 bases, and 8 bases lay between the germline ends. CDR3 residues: CASSIVGGSTDTQYF. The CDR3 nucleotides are TGTGCCAGTAGTATAGTGGGAGGTAGCACAGATACGCAGTATTTT. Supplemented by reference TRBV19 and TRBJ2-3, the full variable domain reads DGGITQSPKYLFRKEGQNVTLSCEQNLNHDAMYWYRQDPGQGLRLIYYSQIVNDFQKGDIAEGYSVSREKKESFPLTVTSAQKNPTAFYLCASSIVGGSTDTQYFGPGTRLTVL.

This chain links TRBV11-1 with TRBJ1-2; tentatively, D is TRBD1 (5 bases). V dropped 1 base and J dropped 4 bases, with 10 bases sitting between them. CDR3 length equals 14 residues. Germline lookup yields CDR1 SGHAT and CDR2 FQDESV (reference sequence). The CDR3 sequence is CASSLVGTFYGYTF. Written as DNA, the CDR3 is TGTGCCAGCAGCTTAGTGGGGACCTTCTATGGCTACACCTTC.

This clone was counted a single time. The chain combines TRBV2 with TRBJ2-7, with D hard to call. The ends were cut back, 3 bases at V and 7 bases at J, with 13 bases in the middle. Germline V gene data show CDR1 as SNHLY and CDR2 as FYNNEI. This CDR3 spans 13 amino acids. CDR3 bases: TGTGCCAGCAGTGACAGGTCTTTAGAAGAGCAGTACTTC. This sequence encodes CASSDRSLEEQYF. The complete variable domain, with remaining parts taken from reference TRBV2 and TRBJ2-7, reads EPEVTQTPSHQVTQMGQEVILRCVPISNHLYFYWYRQILGQKVEFLVSFYNNEISEKSEIFDDQFSVERPDGSNFTLKIRSTKLEDSAMYFCASSDRSLEEQYFGPGTRLTVT.

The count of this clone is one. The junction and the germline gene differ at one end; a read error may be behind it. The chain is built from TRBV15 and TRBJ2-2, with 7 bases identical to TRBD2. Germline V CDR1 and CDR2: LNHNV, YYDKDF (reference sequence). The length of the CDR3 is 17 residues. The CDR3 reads CATSRDLGGSNTGELFF. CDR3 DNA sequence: TGTGCCACCAGCCGAGACCTGGGCGGGAGTAACACCGGGGAGCTGTTTTTT.

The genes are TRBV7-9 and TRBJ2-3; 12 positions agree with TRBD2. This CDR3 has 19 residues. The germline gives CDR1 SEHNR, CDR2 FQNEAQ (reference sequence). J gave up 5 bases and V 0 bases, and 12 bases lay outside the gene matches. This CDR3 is CASSLAMASGRGSGDTQYF. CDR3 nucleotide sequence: TGTGCCAGCAGCTTAGCTATGGCTAGCGGGAGGGGATCGGGAGATACGCAGTATTTT.

The CDR3 region is CAWQGNGENTEAFF. DNA of the CDR3: TGTGCCTGGCAGGGTAACGGGGAGAACACTGAAGCTTTCTTT. The chain employs TRBV30 and TRBJ1-1; possibly TRBD1 for D (5 bases). This CDR3 has 14 amino acids. Trimming removed 5 bases from V and 1 base from J, with 14 bases in between. Germline V gene sequence: CDR1 GTSNPN, CDR2 SVGIG (reference sequence).